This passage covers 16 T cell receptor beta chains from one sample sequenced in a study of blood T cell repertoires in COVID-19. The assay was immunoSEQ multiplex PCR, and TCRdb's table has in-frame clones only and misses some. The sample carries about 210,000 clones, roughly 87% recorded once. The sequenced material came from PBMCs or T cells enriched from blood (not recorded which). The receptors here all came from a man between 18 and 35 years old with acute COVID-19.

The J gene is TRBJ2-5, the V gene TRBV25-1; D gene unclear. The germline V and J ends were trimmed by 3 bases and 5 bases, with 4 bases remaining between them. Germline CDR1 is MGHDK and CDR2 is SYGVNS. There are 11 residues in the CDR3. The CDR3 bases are TGTGCCAGCAGTGAGGAGGAGACCCAGTACTTC. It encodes CASSEEETQYF.

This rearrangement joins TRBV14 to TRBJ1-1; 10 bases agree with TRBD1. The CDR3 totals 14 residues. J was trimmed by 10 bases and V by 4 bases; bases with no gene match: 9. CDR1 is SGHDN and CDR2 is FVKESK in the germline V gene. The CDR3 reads CASSPRQGANPAFF. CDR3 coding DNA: TGTGCCAGCAGCCCGAGACAGGGGGCGAACCCAGCTTTCTTT.

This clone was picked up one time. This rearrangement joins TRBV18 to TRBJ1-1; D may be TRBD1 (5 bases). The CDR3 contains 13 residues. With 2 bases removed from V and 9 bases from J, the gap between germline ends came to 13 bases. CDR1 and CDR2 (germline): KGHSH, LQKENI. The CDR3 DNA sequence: TGTGCCAGCTCACCATCACAGGCCCAACAAGCTTTCTTT. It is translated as CASSPSQAQQAFF.

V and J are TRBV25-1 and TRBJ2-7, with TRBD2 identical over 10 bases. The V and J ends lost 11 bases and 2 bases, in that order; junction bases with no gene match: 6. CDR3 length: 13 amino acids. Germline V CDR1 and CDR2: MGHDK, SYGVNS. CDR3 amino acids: CAHRTSGTYEQYF. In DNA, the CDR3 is TGTGCCCACCGGACTAGCGGAACCTACGAGCAGTACTTC.

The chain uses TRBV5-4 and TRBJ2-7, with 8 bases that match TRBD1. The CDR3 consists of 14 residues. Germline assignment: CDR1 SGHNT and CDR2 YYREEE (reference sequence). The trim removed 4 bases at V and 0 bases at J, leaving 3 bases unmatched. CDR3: CASSDTGGSYEQYF. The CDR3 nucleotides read TGTGCCAGCAGCGATACAGGGGGCTCCTACGAGCAGTACTTC.

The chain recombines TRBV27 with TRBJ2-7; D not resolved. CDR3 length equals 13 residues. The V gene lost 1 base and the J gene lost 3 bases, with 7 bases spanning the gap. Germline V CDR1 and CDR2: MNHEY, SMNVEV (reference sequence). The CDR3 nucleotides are TGTGCCAGCAGTTTATTGGCAAACTACGAGCAGTACTTC. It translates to CASSLLANYEQYF.

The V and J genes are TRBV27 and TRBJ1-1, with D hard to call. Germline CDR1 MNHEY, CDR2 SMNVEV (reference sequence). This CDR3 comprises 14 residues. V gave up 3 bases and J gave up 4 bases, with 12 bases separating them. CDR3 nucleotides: TGTGCCAGCAGTTTTGCAGTAAGAGGCACTGAAGCTTTCTTT. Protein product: CASSFAVRGTEAFF.

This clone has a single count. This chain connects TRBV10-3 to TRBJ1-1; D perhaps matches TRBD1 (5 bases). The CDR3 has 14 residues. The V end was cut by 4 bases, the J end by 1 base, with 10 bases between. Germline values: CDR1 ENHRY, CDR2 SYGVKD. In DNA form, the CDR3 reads TGTGCCATCAGTGTACAGGATAGGAACACTGAAGCTTTCTTT. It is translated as CAISVQDRNTEAFF.

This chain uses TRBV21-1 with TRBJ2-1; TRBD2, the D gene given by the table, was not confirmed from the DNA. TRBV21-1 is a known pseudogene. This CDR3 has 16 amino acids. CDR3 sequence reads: CASNAGLAGGCNEQFF. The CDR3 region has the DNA TGTGCCAGCAACGCAGGACTAGCGGGAGGGTGCAATGAGCAGTTCTTC.

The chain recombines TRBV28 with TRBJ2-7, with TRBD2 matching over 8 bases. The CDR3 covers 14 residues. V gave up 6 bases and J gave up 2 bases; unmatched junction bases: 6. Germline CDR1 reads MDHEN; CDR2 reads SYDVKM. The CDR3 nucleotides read TGTGCCAGCAGCGATAGCGGGACCCCCTACGAGCAGTACTTC. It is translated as CASSDSGTPYEQYF.

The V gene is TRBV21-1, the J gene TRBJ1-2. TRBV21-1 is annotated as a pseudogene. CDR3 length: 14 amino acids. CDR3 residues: CASSKGEGGYGYTF. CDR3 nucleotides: TGTGCCAGCAGCAAAGGTGAGGGTGGGTATGGCTACACCTTC.

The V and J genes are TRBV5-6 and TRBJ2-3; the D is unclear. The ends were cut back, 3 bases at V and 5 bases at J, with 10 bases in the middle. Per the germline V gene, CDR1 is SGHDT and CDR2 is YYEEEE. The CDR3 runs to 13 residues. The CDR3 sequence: CASSSSLVDTQYF. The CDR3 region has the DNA TGTGCCAGCAGCTCCTCTTTAGTAGATACGCAGTATTTT.

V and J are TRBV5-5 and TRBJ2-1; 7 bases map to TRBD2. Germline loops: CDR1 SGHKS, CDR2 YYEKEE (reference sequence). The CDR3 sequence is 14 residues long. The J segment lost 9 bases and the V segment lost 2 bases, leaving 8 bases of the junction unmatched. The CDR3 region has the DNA TGTGCCAGCAGCTTTGGCGGGAGATTAGGTGAGCAGTTCTTC. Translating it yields CASSFGGRLGEQFF.

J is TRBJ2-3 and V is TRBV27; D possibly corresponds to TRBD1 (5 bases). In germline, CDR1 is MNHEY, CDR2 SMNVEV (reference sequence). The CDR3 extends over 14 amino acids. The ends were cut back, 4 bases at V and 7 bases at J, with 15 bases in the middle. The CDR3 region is CASSSSDSLNTQYF. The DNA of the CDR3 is TGTGCCAGCAGTTCCTCAGACAGCCTTAATACGCAGTATTTT.

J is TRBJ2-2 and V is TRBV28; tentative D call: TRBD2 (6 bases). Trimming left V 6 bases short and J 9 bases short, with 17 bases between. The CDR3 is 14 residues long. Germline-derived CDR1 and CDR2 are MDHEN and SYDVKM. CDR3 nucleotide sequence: TGTGCCAGCAGGCCGGGACTCGATACTTGGGAGCTGTTTTTT. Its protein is CASRPGLDTWELFF.

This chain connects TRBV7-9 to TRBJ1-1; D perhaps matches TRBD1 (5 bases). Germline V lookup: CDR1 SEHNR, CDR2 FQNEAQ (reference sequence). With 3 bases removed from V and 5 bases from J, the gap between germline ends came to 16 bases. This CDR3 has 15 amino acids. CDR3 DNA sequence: TGTGCCAGCAGCTTTCTTTCAACTGGGGGGACTGAAGCTTTCTTT. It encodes CASSFLSTGGTEAFF.